The 27 T cell receptor beta chains presented below share a single source sample, sequenced in a study of T cell responses to AZD1222 COVID-19 vaccine. Using immunoSEQ multiplex PCR, the repertoire was profiled, and TCRdb retains in-frame clones only, with some absent. The sample yields more than 60,000 clones, approximately 83% seen once. Sequences were derived from peripheral blood, sampled 28 days after the second AZD1222 dose. The origin of the receptors is an adult who received the AZD1222 COVID-19 vaccine.

The V and J genes are TRBV5-6 and TRBJ2-3, with 12 nucleotides matching TRBD1. The CDR3 extends over 15 amino acids. V dropped 4 bases and J dropped 6; count of bases not matched to a gene: 6. CDR1 is SGHDT and CDR2 is YYEEEE in the germline V gene. The CDR3 coding sequence is TGTGCCAGCAGCACGGGGGACAGGGGGCTTGATACGCAGTATTTT. This encodes CASSTGDRGLDTQYF.

V usage is TRBV4-3 and J usage is TRBJ2-3; a possible D gene is TRBD1 (5 bases). V lost 0 bases to trimming and J lost 2 bases, with 12 bases between them. The CDR3 extends over 16 amino acids. Germline V CDR1 and CDR2: LGHNA, YSLEER. The CDR3 is CASSQEAGHFTDTQYF. Here the CDR3 DNA reads TGCGCCAGCAGCCAAGAGGCTGGACACTTCACAGATACGCAGTATTTT.

The rearrangement uses TRBV9 and TRBJ1-5; D ambiguous. Trimming removed 7 bases at V and 7 bases at J, with 18 bases between. The CDR3 extends over 14 amino acids. In germline, CDR1 is SGDLS, CDR2 YYNGEE. The DNA of the CDR3 is TGTGCCAGCGGCAACAGTGGGGATCGGCAGCCCCAGCATTTT. This codes for CASGNSGDRQPQHF.

CDR3 nucleotide sequence: TGTGCCAGCAGCTTGACGGGACAGGGCACAGATACGCAGTATTTT. It is translated as CASSLTGQGTDTQYF. The genes are TRBV5-4 and TRBJ2-3, with 8 bases aligning to TRBD1. The CDR3 is 15 amino acids. The V segment lost 1 base and the J segment 1 base; nucleotides outside the gene matches: 2. CDR1 SGHNT and CDR2 YYREEE come from the germline V gene (reference sequence).

The J gene is TRBJ2-2, the V gene TRBV24-1, with 14 bases fitting TRBD2. The CDR3 is 17 amino acids. Germline V CDR1 and CDR2: KGHDR, SFDVKD. V was pared by 6 bases and J by 4 bases, with 6 bases of the junction left unmatched. The DNA of the CDR3 is TGTGCCACCAGTTCGGGACTAGCGGGAGCGGGCACCGGGGAGCTGTTTTTT. Its protein is CATSSGLAGAGTGELFF.

The rearrangement uses TRBV29-1 and TRBJ1-4; D is undetermined. V was pared by 5 bases and J by 8 bases, with 18 bases between. Germline CDR1 is SQVTM and CDR2 is ANQGSEA. The CDR3 totals 14 residues. CDR3 nucleotide sequence: TGCAGCGTTAGCGGACCCCTGGGGAGGGAAAAACTGTTTTTT. It specifies CSVSGPLGREKLFF.

The chain employs TRBV21-1 and TRBJ1-3. TRBV21-1 is flagged as a pseudogene. The CDR3 is 17 amino acids. CDR3 sequence: CASSKRGDRSSGNTIYF. The CDR3 region has the DNA TGTGCCAGCAGCAAAAGGGGGGACCGAAGCTCTGGAAACACCATATATTTT.

The chain employs TRBV4-2 and TRBJ1-1; D remains unclear. Trimming shortened V by 3 bases and J by 8 bases, and 10 bases separated the two germline ends. Germline CDR1 LGHNA, CDR2 YNFKEQ. The CDR3 is 12 amino acids. The CDR3 spells CASSQLGREAFF. CDR3 coding DNA: TGTGCCAGCAGCCAGCTAGGGAGAGAAGCTTTCTTT.

The V call is TRBV29-1, the J call TRBJ1-2; D not certain. The CDR3 sequence is 13 residues long. Trimming took off 4 bases at V and 1 base at J, with 10 bases between the two ends. From germline, CDR1 is SQVTM and CDR2 ANQGSEA. The chain's CDR3 is CSVAADNNYGYTF. The CDR3 nucleotides read TGCAGCGTTGCCGCCGACAATAACTATGGCTACACCTTC.

The chain recombines TRBV13 with TRBJ2-4; D remains unclear. Germline CDR1 reads PRHDT; CDR2 reads FYEKMQ (reference sequence). This CDR3 is built from 12 residues. Trimming took 5 bases from V and 6 from J, leaving 8 bases between them. The CDR3 loop reads CASSRDLNIQYF. The CDR3 nucleotides are TGTGCCAGCAGCCGAGACTTAAACATTCAGTACTTC.

The chain is built from TRBV27 and TRBJ2-7, with unresolved D. Germline V lookup: CDR1 MNHEY, CDR2 SMNVEV (reference sequence). Trimming left V 2 bases short and J 2 bases short, with 7 bases between. There are 13 residues in the CDR3. The DNA for the CDR3 is TGTGCCAGCAGTTTAGGCTTCCCCTACGAGCAGTACTTC. It specifies CASSLGFPYEQYF.

V is TRBV30 and J is TRBJ2-6; D is unclear. The V end was cut by 4 bases, the J end by 2 bases, with 9 bases between. The CDR3 runs 14 residues. CDR1 and CDR2 from the germline V gene are GTSNPN and SVGIG (reference sequence). The CDR3 DNA reads as TGTGCCTGGACGTCGGTGGCTGGGGCCAACGTCCTGACTTTC. Protein: CAWTSVAGANVLTF. The entire variable domain, with the rest obtained from reference TRBV30 and TRBJ2-6, is as follows: SQTIHQWPATLVQPVGSPLSLECTVEGTSNPNLYWYRQAAGRGLQLLFYSVGIGQISSEVPQNLSASRPQDRQFILSSKKLLLSDSGFYLCAWTSVAGANVLTFGAGSRLTVL.

Judged by abundance, this clone is medium-sized. V gene TRBV7-2 combines with J gene TRBJ1-6, with D hard to call. Trimming stripped 1 base from V and 8 bases from J, with 3 bases between. The CDR3 is 12 residues long. Germline lookup yields CDR1 SGHTA and CDR2 FQGNSA. The CDR3 here is CASSLGHSPLHF. CDR3 DNA: TGTGCCAGCAGCTTAGGTCATTCACCCCTCCACTTT. The full variable domain, its missing parts supplied by reference TRBV7-2 and TRBJ1-6, is GAGVSQSPSNKVTEKGKDVELRCDPISGHTALYWYRQSLGQGLEFLIYFQGNSAPDKSGLPSDRFSAERTGGSVSTLTIQRTQQEDSAVYLCASSLGHSPLHFGNGTRLTVT.

J is TRBJ2-7 and V is TRBV25-1; 12 bases match TRBD1. The ends lost 6 bases at V and 4 bases at J; junction bases unmatched: 4. The CDR3 runs 14 residues. Germline CDR1 and CDR2: MGHDK and SYGVNS. DNA of the CDR3: TGTGCCAGCAGGGGGACAGGGGGCTCGTACGAGCAGTACTTC. Translation: CASRGTGGSYEQYF.

The chain employs TRBV7-2 and TRBJ2-7; D is unresolved. Germline V gene lookup returns CDR1 SGHTA and CDR2 FQGNSA. Trimming took off 2 bases at V and 4 bases at J, with 9 bases between the two ends. The length of the CDR3 is 13 residues. CDR3 sequence: CASSLLDGYEQYF. CDR3 nucleotide sequence: TGTGCCAGCAGCTTACTAGACGGGTACGAGCAGTACTTC.

The chain joins TRBV7-9 to TRBJ2-7; D possibly corresponds to TRBD1 (6 bases). V was trimmed by 5 bases and J by 9 bases, leaving 14 bases between them. The CDR3 spans 12 residues. Germline loops: CDR1 SEHNR, CDR2 FQNEAQ (reference sequence). In DNA, the CDR3 is TGTGCCAGCAGCGTACAGGGTTTAGGGCAGTACTTC. Translation gives CASSVQGLGQYF.

This CDR3 is CASSSSGMAGNTIYF. The CDR3 DNA sequence: TGTGCCAGCAGCTCTTCAGGGATGGCTGGAAACACCATATATTTT. J is TRBJ1-3 and V is TRBV7-2, with a possible D match to TRBD1 (5 bases). The CDR3 is 15 residues long. Germline CDR1 SGHTA, CDR2 FQGNSA. V lost 4 bases and J 2 bases, leaving 12 bases between the germline ends.

This chain joins TRBV10-1 and TRBJ1-1; D not certain. V was pared by 6 bases and J by 0 bases, with 20 bases between. The CDR3 is made up of 17 amino acids. The germline gives CDR1 WNHNN, CDR2 SYGVQD (reference sequence). The CDR3 reads CASSATVTGILNTEAFF. Here the CDR3 DNA reads TGCGCCAGCAGCGCAACAGTCACCGGAATCTTGAACACTGAAGCTTTCTTT.

The chain carries TRBV19 and TRBJ1-5, with a possible D match to TRBD1 (6 bases). The germline V gene encodes CDR1 LNHDA and CDR2 SQIVND (reference sequence). The CDR3 length is 17 residues. V was trimmed by 4 bases and J by 0 bases, leaving 16 bases between them. The CDR3 loop reads CASSRGRVSDSNQPQHF. CDR3 DNA sequence: TGTGCCAGTAGTAGGGGGCGCGTATCTGATAGCAATCAGCCCCAGCATTTT.

CDR3 protein: CASRMGDLNTGELFF. CDR3 nucleotide sequence: TGCGCCAGCAGGATGGGGGATTTGAACACCGGGGAGCTGTTTTTT. The chain carries TRBV5-1 and TRBJ2-2; D possibly matches TRBD1 or TRBD2 (5 bases each). V was clipped by 5 bases and J by 1 base, with 12 bases between them. There are 15 residues in the CDR3. Germline CDR1 and CDR2: SGHRS and YFSETQ.

This clone was counted once. The CDR3 sequence: CASSIRHGESYNEQFF. CDR3 nucleotide sequence: TGTGCCAGTAGTATTAGGCACGGGGAATCCTACAATGAGCAGTTCTTC. The rearrangement uses TRBV19 and TRBJ2-1; possibly TRBD2 for D (5 bases). Germline V CDR1 and CDR2: LNHDA, SQIVND (reference sequence). V lost 3 bases to trimming and J lost 1 base, with 13 bases between them. The CDR3 has 16 residues.

The V call is TRBV28, the J call TRBJ1-1; D is uncertain. Germline V lookup: CDR1 MDHEN, CDR2 SYDVKM. V was pared by 6 bases and J by 11 bases, with 19 bases between. The CDR3 extends over 13 amino acids. The CDR3 bases are TGTGCCAGCAGGGAAACCATGGGCCCGGAGGCTTTCTTT. Translated: CASRETMGPEAFF.

A few counts support this clone. The J gene is TRBJ2-7, the V gene TRBV9; TRBD2 aligns across 10 bases. Germline lookup yields CDR1 SGDLS and CDR2 YYNGEE. J lost 4 bases, V lost 0 bases, and 4 bases had no gene match. This CDR3 region has 15 residues. CDR3 in DNA: TGTGCCAGCAGCGTAGCTGGGACTAGCGCGTACGAGCAGTACTTC. Translated: CASSVAGTSAYEQYF.

This CDR3 reads CASSPTRNEKLFF. The CDR3 nucleotides are TGTGCCAGCAGCCCAACCAGGAATGAAAAACTGTTTTTT. The rearrangement links TRBV11-2 to TRBJ1-4; unclear D gene. The V gene lost 5 bases and the J gene lost 5 bases, with 9 bases spanning the gap. The CDR3 is 13 amino acids. Germline CDR1 is SGHAT and CDR2 is FQNNGV.

The chain recombines TRBV2 with TRBJ2-7, with TRBD1 matching over 9 bases. The germline CDR1 and CDR2 sequences are SNHLY and FYNNEI. The junction had 9 bases not matched to a gene; V was cut back by 5 bases and J by 4 bases. CDR3 length: 15 amino acids. The CDR3 coding sequence is TGTGCCAGCAGTATACAACAGGGGGCGCGGTACGAGCAGTACTTC. This translates into CASSIQQGARYEQYF.

The rearrangement uses TRBV24-1 and TRBJ2-1; D gene ambiguous. V dropped 5 bases and J dropped 6 bases, with 16 bases sitting between them. The CDR3 consists of 15 residues. Per germline, CDR1 KGHDR and CDR2 SFDVKD. The CDR3 protein is CATSATGLAVNEQFF. As DNA, the CDR3 is TGTGCCACCAGTGCCACGGGCCTGGCGGTCAATGAGCAGTTCTTC.

Notes on this clone: Its ends do not fully match the called genes, so a read error is possible. CDR3 nucleotides: TGTGCCAGCAGCCTAGCGGGAGTGTCCTACGAGCAGTACTTC. Its protein product is CASSLAGVSYEQYF. The chain couples TRBV7-2 to TRBJ2-7; 10 bases align to TRBD2. Germline values: CDR1 SGHTA, CDR2 FQGNSA. The CDR3 is 14 residues long.